The T cell receptor beta chain described here comes from a study of cytomegalovirus exposure and HLA in healthy donors. It was the approximately 120-subject validation cohort, separate from the roughly 700-subject first cohort, to which the donors belonged. Turning to this clone: Its antigen is as yet unknown.

Sequencing was performed with immunoSEQ multiplex PCR; in TCRdb, only in-frame clones are kept and a portion is missing. The sample consists of approximately 90,000 clones, roughly 92% of them appearing once. Overall study results and limits: Later, an analysis found that TCR clusters from the first cohort tended to co-occur in the 120 validation repertoires. Reported performance of the classifier showed diagnosis of cytomegalovirus status with high specificity and sensitivity. The study flagged some 180 TCR beta chains as cytomegalovirus-associated.

V dropped 4 bases and J dropped 3; count of bases not matched to a gene: 2. There are 13 residues in the CDR3. The germline V gene encodes CDR1 LNHDA and CDR2 SQIVND (reference sequence). This chain connects TRBV19 to TRBJ2-7; TRBD1 agrees at 8 bases. The source material was PBMCs. The TCR sequence derives from a woman aged 25 to 45 in good health and CMV-seropositive. Written as DNA, the CDR3 is TGTGCCAGTAGTAGGGACAGGCTCTACGAGCAGTACTTC. It translates to CASSRDRLYEQYF.